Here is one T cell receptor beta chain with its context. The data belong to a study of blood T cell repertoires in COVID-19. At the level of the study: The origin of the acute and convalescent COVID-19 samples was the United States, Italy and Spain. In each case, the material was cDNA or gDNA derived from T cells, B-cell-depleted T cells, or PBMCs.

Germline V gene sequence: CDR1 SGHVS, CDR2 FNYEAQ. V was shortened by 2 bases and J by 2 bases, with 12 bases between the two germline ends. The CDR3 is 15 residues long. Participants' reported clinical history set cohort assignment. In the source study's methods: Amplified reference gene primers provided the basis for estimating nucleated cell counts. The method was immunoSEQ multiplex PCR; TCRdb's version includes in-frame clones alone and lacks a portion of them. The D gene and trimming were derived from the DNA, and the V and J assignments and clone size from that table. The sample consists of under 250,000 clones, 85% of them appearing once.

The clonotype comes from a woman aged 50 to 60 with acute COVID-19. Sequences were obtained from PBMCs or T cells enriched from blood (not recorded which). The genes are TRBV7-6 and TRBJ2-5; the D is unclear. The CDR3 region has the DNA TGTGCCAGCAGCTTATATTACAAGTCACAAGAGACCCAGTACTTC. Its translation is CASSLYYKSQETQYF.